This T cell receptor beta chain was recovered during a study of blood T cells in healthy people across ages. A second PCR of roughly 7 to 11 cycles used a sample-barcoded 5' primer and a J-beta primer mix. A single record per CDR3 protein comes from TCRdb applying MiXCR to the 5' RACE reads. The top ten clones hold 15% to 19% of a sample with hundreds of thousands of distinct CDR3 sequences, about 30% of them seen once. This CDR3 comprises 16 residues. Looked up from germline, CDR1 is SGHVS and CDR2 is FNYEAQ. Sequenced sample: blood. This sequence originates from a woman of 80 years or more in good health. The rearrangement links TRBV7-6 to TRBJ2-7, with D tentatively TRBD1 (6 bases). Gene TRBJ2-5 matches the end of the DNA better, so the J call may be wrong. Here the CDR3 DNA reads TGTGCCAGCAGCTACACTTCGAACAGGGCCGCAGAGACCCAGTACTTC. As protein: CASSYTSNRAAETQYF.